The 15 T cell receptor beta chains below were found in one sample sequenced in a study of T-cell memory formation after mild COVID-19. MiXCR, run by TCRdb on the 5' RACE reads, gives a single entry per CDR3 protein. The repertoire includes under 450,000 distinct CDR3 sequences, around 14% of them detected once, and around a fifth sits in the top ten. The specimen was PBMCs or a T cell subset sorted from them (not recorded which). The receptors were gathered from a man in his late teens or twenties who had mild COVID-19 (a few samples of this study predate the infection). Cell type and time point are not known.

In DNA form, the CDR3 reads TGTGCCAGCACCGATAGCGGTACCGGGGAGCTGTTTTTT. It specifies CASTDSGTGELFF. This rearrangement joins TRBV6-2 or TRBV6-3 to TRBJ2-2; D is possibly TRBD2 (6 bases). V was clipped by 7 bases and J by 5 bases, with 11 bases between them. The CDR3 covers 13 residues. The germline V gene has CDR1 MNHEY and CDR2 SVGEGT.

The CDR3 DNA is TGTGCCAGCAGCTACGGACAGGGTAGTAACGAGCAGTACGTC. It specifies CASSYGQGSNEQYV. The chain links TRBV13 to TRBJ2-7, with 8 nucleotides matching TRBD1. Looked up from germline, CDR1 is PRHDT and CDR2 is FYEKMQ (reference sequence). This CDR3 spans 14 amino acids. V was clipped by 4 bases and J by 5 bases; unmatched bases: 7.

The chain uses TRBV27 and TRBJ1-2, with a tentative D call TRBD1 (5 bases). Germline V gene sequence: CDR1 MNHEY, CDR2 SMNVEV (reference sequence). The CDR3 sequence is 19 residues long. The V end lost 3 bases, the J end lost 2 bases, and 25 bases lay between the germline ends. This CDR3 reads CASSLLRGRVGDLNYGYTF. CDR3 in DNA: TGTGCCAGCAGTTTGTTACGCGGCAGGGTCGGGGACCTAAACTATGGCTACACCTTC.

This chain uses TRBV24-1 with TRBJ2-6; D is uncertain. This CDR3 comprises 17 residues. Germline values: CDR1 KGHDR, CDR2 SFDVKD. V was clipped by 4 bases and J by 0 bases, with 12 bases between them. In DNA form, the CDR3 reads TGTGCCACCAGTGACCCCGACGCAGACTCTGGGGCCAACGTCCTGACTTTC. It translates to CATSDPDADSGANVLTF.

This clonotype has only a few counts. This sequence joins TRBV7-2 and TRBJ2-1; 11 nucleotides agree with TRBD2. The CDR3 covers 15 residues. Germline CDR1 SGHTA, CDR2 FQGNSA. The V and J ends lost 2 bases and 8 bases, in that order; junction bases with no gene match: 5. CDR3 sequence: CASSLFSGGVDEQFF. The CDR3, as DNA: TGTGCCAGCAGCTTATTTAGCGGGGGGGTGGATGAGCAGTTCTTC.

This clonotype was seen a handful of times. J is TRBJ2-1 and V is TRBV5-1; D is tentatively TRBD1 or TRBD2 (6 bases each). The CDR3 is made up of 17 amino acids. V lost 4 bases to trimming and J lost 8 bases, with 25 bases between them. The germline CDR1 and CDR2 sequences are SGHRS and YFSETQ. The CDR3 here is CASSLTPGGTPLDEQFF. CDR3 in DNA: TGCGCCAGCAGCCTCACGCCCGGGGGCACGCCGTTGGATGAGCAGTTCTTC.

V usage is TRBV4-2 and J usage is TRBJ2-1; the D is unclear. Germline V lookup: CDR1 LGHNA, CDR2 YNFKEQ. The CDR3 spans 14 residues. With 1 base removed from V and 5 bases from J, the gap between germline ends came to 9 bases. The CDR3 protein is CASSQGQADNEQFF. CDR3 bases: TGTGCCAGCAGCCAAGGGCAGGCCGACAATGAGCAGTTCTTC.

This clonotype has more than one count but fewer than ten. The chain joins TRBV12-3 or TRBV12-4 to TRBJ2-7; D is possibly TRBD1 (5 bases). The CDR3 length is 15 residues. V was cut by 6 bases and J by 1 base, with 16 bases left in between. CDR3 nucleotide sequence: TGTGCCAGCAGCGTTGACAGATTTCCATCCTACGAGCAGTACTTC. Amino acids: CASSVDRFPSYEQYF.

This clonotype showed up just a few times. This chain connects TRBV7-2 to TRBJ1-5; 7 bases line up with TRBD1. This CDR3 contains 17 residues. The germline gives CDR1 SGHTA, CDR2 FQGNSA. V lost 0 bases, J lost 2 bases, and 7 bases stayed unmatched. This chain's CDR3 is CASSLAGPGGGNQPQHF. The CDR3 region has the DNA TGTGCCAGCAGCTTAGCGGGTCCAGGGGGGGGCAATCAGCCCCAGCATTTT.

This clonotype was counted a few times. The V gene is TRBV28, the J gene TRBJ1-2; D not certain. This CDR3 region has 13 residues. The ends were cut back, 5 bases at V and 7 bases at J, with 14 bases in the middle. The germline gives CDR1 MDHEN, CDR2 SYDVKM. CDR3 in DNA: TGTGCCAGCAGTCTACAGTCAGTGGGTGGCTACACCTTC. As protein: CASSLQSVGGYTF.

This chain connects TRBV7-3 to TRBJ2-7; 7 nucleotides line up with TRBD2. In germline, CDR1 is SGHTA, CDR2 FQGTGA. The CDR3 length is 14 residues. V shed 3 bases and J 2 bases; nucleotides not matched to a gene: 4. The CDR3 is CASSFGGGAYEQYF. In nucleotides, the CDR3 is TGTGCCAGCAGCTTTGGTGGGGGGGCCTACGAGCAGTACTTC.

The genes are TRBV10-3 and TRBJ2-2, with 7 bases lining up with TRBD1. CDR3 length: 15 amino acids. V trimming: 6 bases; J trimming: 0 bases; junction bases outside the gene matches: 4. Germline CDR1 reads ENHRY; CDR2 reads SYGVKD. DNA for the CDR3: TGTGCCATCAGGGGGACAGTGACGAACACCGGGGAGCTGTTTTTT. Translating it yields CAIRGTVTNTGELFF.

The chain recombines TRBV6-2 or TRBV6-3 with TRBJ2-3; D unclear. Trimming stripped 4 bases from V and 2 bases from J, with 13 bases between. The CDR3 extends over 15 amino acids. The germline CDR1 and CDR2 sequences are MNHEY and SVGEGT. The CDR3 is CASSSPRGITDTQYF. In DNA form, the CDR3 reads TGTGCCAGCAGTTCCCCTCGTGGGATCACAGATACGCAGTATTTT.

This clonotype turned up a few times. The genes are TRBV6-5 and TRBJ2-7; D may be TRBD1 or TRBD2 (6 bases each). The germline gives CDR1 MNHEY, CDR2 SVGAGI. The CDR3 covers 13 residues. V was clipped by 6 bases and J by 6 bases, with 15 bases between them. The CDR3: CASSRTSGAEQYV. The CDR3 bases are TGTGCCAGCAGCCGAACCTCGGGGGCCGAGCAGTACGTC.

This clonotype was counted only a few times. This sequence joins TRBV10-3 and TRBJ2-5; TRBD1 is a possible D gene (8 bases). V shed 10 bases and J shed 4 bases, with 16 bases lying between them. Germline assignment: CDR1 ENHRY and CDR2 SYGVKD. The CDR3 is 13 amino acids. In DNA form, the CDR3 reads TGTGCCACCACAGGGGGGGGGCGAGAGACCCAGTACTTC. This translates into CATTGGGRETQYF.